The next 27 T cell receptor beta chains were all read from a single sample in a study of T-cell memory formation after mild COVID-19 (dated by TCRdb to the early 2020s). Library creation used 5' RACE. Reads for this sample came from an Illumina NovaSeq 6000. TCRdb redid the processing of the public reads, applying fastp at Q25 and MiXCR, and retained in-frame beta chains. Rows merge per CDR3 protein into single entries with the most common DNA and genes. The sample records around 410,000 distinct CDR3 sequences, 23% of which are singletons. The ten largest make up under 15% of the sample. The sequencing input was PBMCs or a T cell subset sorted from them (not recorded which). These receptors were obtained from an adult woman who had mild COVID-19 (a few samples of this study predate the infection). The sample titles of this study are shuffled in the database, so cell type and time point are left out; the donor was told from shared clones.

The chain recombines TRBV5-8 with TRBJ1-2; 12 bases match TRBD1. The CDR3 is made up of 15 amino acids. V shed 0 bases, J shed 6 bases, and the junction held 3 bases outside the gene matches. Germline CDR1 SGHTS, CDR2 YDEGEE. The CDR3, as DNA: TGTGCCAGCAGCTTGGGAGGGACAGGGGGCGATGGCTACACCTTC. It yields the protein CASSLGGTGGDGYTF.

This clonotype was seen only a few times. V gene TRBV29-1 combines with J gene TRBJ1-1, with D hard to call. V shed 4 bases and J shed 1 base, with 13 bases lying between them. The CDR3 spans 14 residues. CDR1 SQVTM and CDR2 ANQGSEA come from the germline V gene. The CDR3 reads CSVGLAWANTEAFF. CDR3 coding DNA: TGCAGCGTTGGTCTAGCATGGGCGAACACTGAAGCTTTCTTT. The full variable domain, in which reference TRBV29-1 and TRBJ1-1 provide the parts outside the CDR3, is SAVISQKPSRDICQRGTSLTIQCQVDSQVTMMFWYRQQPGQSLTLIATANQGSEATYESGFVIDKFPISRPNLTFSTLTVSNMSPEDSSIYLCSVGLAWANTEAFFGQGTRLTVV.

For the CDR3, the DNA is TGTGCCAGCAGCCCAGGGACGGCCTCTGGAAACACCATATATTTT. Protein product: CASSPGTASGNTIYF. This chain uses TRBV7-3 with TRBJ1-3, with a tentative D call TRBD1 (5 bases). V was pared by 5 bases and J by 0 bases, with 11 bases between. The CDR3 length is 15 residues. Germline-derived CDR1 and CDR2 are SGHTA and FQGTGA.

This clonotype was recorded a few times. V and J are TRBV24-1 and TRBJ2-1, with D hard to call. Germline loops: CDR1 KGHDR, CDR2 SFDVKD. The V end was cut by 3 bases, the J end by 6 bases, with 14 bases between. The CDR3 is 15 residues long. CDR3 residues: CATSDPLVTFNEQFF. The CDR3 DNA reads TGTGCCACCAGTGATCCTCTGGTGACCTTCAATGAGCAGTTCTTC.

The CDR3 nucleotides read TGTGCCAGCAGCACGAGGACTAGCGGGAGTTCCCACTACAATGAGCAGTTCTTC. Translated, it gives CASSTRTSGSSHYNEQFF. The gene calls are TRBV7-2 and TRBJ2-1, with 13 bases aligning to TRBD2. The trim removed 5 bases at V and 3 bases at J, leaving 10 bases unmatched. The CDR3 has 18 residues. Per germline, CDR1 SGHTA and CDR2 FQGNSA.

The table lists this clonotype with a few counts. The chain carries TRBV20-1 and TRBJ2-7, with D tentatively TRBD1 (6 bases). V lost 5 bases and J lost 4, with 18 bases in between. This CDR3 comprises 14 residues. Germline V gene sequence: CDR1 DFQATT, CDR2 SNEGSKA (reference sequence). The chain's CDR3 is CSARGQRGIYEQYF. DNA for the CDR3: TGCAGTGCTCGAGGACAGAGGGGCATTTACGAGCAGTACTTC.

This clonotype occurred a few times. This chain uses TRBV7-9 with TRBJ2-5, with TRBD2 as a possible D gene (5 bases). Germline loops: CDR1 SEHNR, CDR2 FQNEAQ (reference sequence). V was clipped by 4 bases and J by 0 bases, with 18 bases between them. This CDR3 contains 17 residues. DNA for the CDR3: TGTGCCAGCAGCTCACCTATCGGGGAAATGTACCAAGAGACCCAGTACTTC. The encoded protein is CASSSPIGEMYQETQYF.

The chain joins TRBV29-1 to TRBJ2-7; 8 bases are a match to TRBD1. The CDR3 has 13 residues. The V and J ends lost 6 bases and 3 bases, in that order; junction bases with no gene match: 7. CDR1 and CDR2 from the germline V gene are SQVTM and ANQGSEA. The CDR3 DNA is TGCAGCGTGGGACAGGCCCGGGACTACGAGCAGTACTTC. Its protein product is CSVGQARDYEQYF.

CDR3 sequence: CASISRGLYNEQFF. As DNA, the CDR3 is TGTGCCAGCATTTCACGGGGACTTTACAATGAGCAGTTCTTC. J is TRBJ2-1 and V is TRBV6-1; D may be TRBD2 (6 bases). CDR1 and CDR2 from the germline V gene are MNHNS and SASEGT. Trimming removed 7 bases from V and 4 bases from J, with 14 bases in between. The CDR3 runs 14 residues.

V and J are TRBV20-1 and TRBJ1-4; perhaps TRBD1 as D (6 bases). V lost 1 base and J lost 10, with 19 bases in between. This CDR3 is built from 15 residues. CDR1 and CDR2 (germline): DFQATT, SNEGSKA (reference sequence). The CDR3 region is CSARGVAGDTAKLFF. CDR3 sequence (DNA): TGCAGTGCTAGAGGGGTGGCAGGGGACACCGCAAAACTGTTTTTT.

V usage is TRBV2 and J usage is TRBJ2-7, with 10 bases aligning to TRBD2. Germline trimming cut 3 bases from V and 4 bases from J; bases unmatched to any gene: 3. Germline loops: CDR1 SNHLY, CDR2 FYNNEI. The CDR3 runs to 14 residues. The CDR3 DNA follows: TGTGCCAGCAGTGAGATTAGCGGGAGGTACGAGCAGTACTTC. Residues: CASSEISGRYEQYF.

This clonotype appeared a few times. J is TRBJ2-1 and V is TRBV20-1; 7 bases line up with TRBD2. The CDR3 has 16 amino acids. Germline CDR1 DFQATT, CDR2 SNEGSKA (reference sequence). The V gene end was trimmed by 0 bases and the J gene end by 6 bases; junction bases not matched to a gene: 11. The chain's CDR3 is CSARDALREIRNEQFF. The CDR3 nucleotides read TGCAGTGCTAGAGATGCTTTGCGGGAGATCCGCAATGAGCAGTTCTTC.

The chain joins TRBV7-3 to TRBJ2-1, with D uncertain. CDR1 is SGHTA and CDR2 is FQGTGA in the germline V gene. The V end lost 5 bases, the J end lost 0 bases, and 11 bases lay between the germline ends. The CDR3 consists of 15 residues. The CDR3 DNA reads TGTGCCAGCAGCCCTTTCCCGACCTCCTACAATGAGCAGTTCTTC. Its translation is CASSPFPTSYNEQFF. The whole variable domain, remainder taken from reference TRBV7-3 and TRBJ2-1, is GAGVSQTPSNKVTEKGKYVELRCDPISGHTALYWYRQSLGQGPEFLIYFQGTGAADDSGLPNDRFFAVRPEGSVSTLKIQRTERGDSAVYLCASSPFPTSYNEQFFGPGTRLTVL.

This clonotype has only one observation. The V call is TRBV11-3, the J call TRBJ2-4, with D tentatively TRBD1 or TRBD2 (5 bases each). There are 16 residues in the CDR3. Deletions cut 5 bases from V and 4 bases from J, with 18 bases between. Germline V gene data show CDR1 as SGHNT and CDR2 as YENEEA. This CDR3 reads CASSIIGDAQKNIQYF. CDR3 nucleotide sequence: TGTGCCAGCAGCATAATAGGGGACGCCCAGAAAAACATTCAGTACTTC.

This chain connects TRBV7-7 to TRBJ2-2; 7 bases align to TRBD2. The germline V gene has CDR1 SSHAT and CDR2 FNYEAQ (reference sequence). The CDR3 is 15 amino acids. V lost 6 bases and J lost 2; bases outside the gene matches: 6. The DNA for the CDR3 is TGTGCCAGCAGGGGAGGGACGGATAACACCGGGGAGCTGTTTTTT. This gives the protein CASRGGTDNTGELFF.

This clonotype was counted between two and nine times. This chain joins TRBV12-3 or TRBV12-4 and TRBJ2-1, with TRBD2 matching 8 bases. Trimming removed 6 bases from V and 8 bases from J; junction bases left unmatched: 0. The length of the CDR3 is 11 residues. CDR3 region: CASSGGDEQFF. CDR3 coding DNA: TGTGCCAGCAGCGGGGGGGATGAGCAGTTCTTC.

The sample holds a few counts of this clonotype. CDR3 amino acids: CATSGVQETQYF. The CDR3, as DNA: TGTGCCACAAGCGGGGTCCAAGAGACCCAGTACTTC. The J gene is TRBJ2-5, the V gene TRBV24-1, with 7 bases aligning to TRBD2. Trimming cost V 10 bases and J 1 base; bases outside gene matches: 2. This CDR3 region has 12 residues. CDR1 and CDR2 (germline): KGHDR, SFDVKD.

This clonotype was seen at least ten times. The gene calls are TRBV5-5 and TRBJ2-3, with D unresolved. Trimming shortened V by 1 base and J by 0 bases, and 12 bases separated the two germline ends. This CDR3 contains 16 residues. Per germline, CDR1 SGHKS and CDR2 YYEKEE (reference sequence). The CDR3 bases are TGTGCCAGCAGCTTGTTTTCCGGCCCTAGCACAGATACGCAGTATTTT. Translating it yields CASSLFSGPSTDTQYF.

This clonotype was seen more than once but under ten times. The chain uses TRBV5-1 and TRBJ2-1; TRBD2 matches 8 bases. CDR3 size: 16 residues. V shed 0 bases, J shed 3 bases, and the junction held 5 bases outside the gene matches. Germline CDR1 SGHRS, CDR2 YFSETQ. The CDR3 nucleotides read TGCGCCAGCAGCTTGGATCCAGCGGGGGACTACAATGAGCAGTTCTTC. Translated, it gives CASSLDPAGDYNEQFF.

The chain carries TRBV4-2 and TRBJ2-5, with D perhaps given as TRBD1 or TRBD2 (6 bases each). V lost 1 base and J 5 bases, leaving 17 bases between the germline ends. In germline, CDR1 is LGHNA, CDR2 YNFKEQ. CDR3 length equals 16 residues. In DNA, the CDR3 is TGTGCCAGCAGCCAAGGGTGGGGGGCGCAGGGGGAGACCCAGTACTTC. Translating gives CASSQGWGAQGETQYF.

The chain recombines TRBV29-1 with TRBJ1-1, with D perhaps TRBD1 (5 bases). This CDR3 is built from 15 residues. Trimming stripped 0 bases from V and 0 bases from J, with 11 bases between. The germline V gene encodes CDR1 SQVTM and CDR2 ANQGSEA. CDR3 residues: CSVEDPIRVNTEAFF. In nucleotides, the CDR3 is TGCAGCGTTGAAGACCCTATCAGGGTGAACACTGAAGCTTTCTTT. Complete variable domain (other parts from reference TRBV29-1 and TRBJ1-1): SAVISQKPSRDICQRGTSLTIQCQVDSQVTMMFWYRQQPGQSLTLIATANQGSEATYESGFVIDKFPISRPNLTFSTLTVSNMSPEDSSIYLCSVEDPIRVNTEAFFGQGTRLTVV.

This clonotype occurred a few times. The V gene is TRBV9, the J gene TRBJ1-2, with D perhaps TRBD1 (6 bases). Germline V gene sequence: CDR1 SGDLS, CDR2 YYNGEE. This CDR3 comprises 15 residues. Trimming cost V 0 bases and J 4 bases, with 13 bases left between them. CDR3 sequence reads: CASSVAGESAYGYTF. DNA for the CDR3: TGTGCCAGCAGCGTAGCAGGGGAAAGTGCCTATGGCTACACCTTC. Combining the CDR3 with reference TRBV9 and TRBJ1-2 gives the whole variable domain DSGVTQTPKHLITATGQRVTLRCSPRSGDLSVYWYQQSLDQGLQFLIQYYNGEERAKGNILERFSAQQFPDLHSELNLSSLELGDSALYFCASSVAGESAYGYTFGSGTRLTVV.

This clonotype was seen many times. The chain links TRBV12-3 or TRBV12-4 to TRBJ2-5, with a weak D call TRBD1 (5 bases). The CDR3 loop spans 15 amino acids. Between the trimmed V and J ends, which lost 2 bases and 4 bases, there was a span of 14 bases. CDR3 in amino acids: CASSLLAGKGETQYF. The CDR3 bases are TGTGCCAGCAGTTTACTGGCAGGGAAGGGAGAGACCCAGTACTTC.

This clonotype was seen only a few times. This chain joins TRBV9 and TRBJ2-5; D perhaps matches TRBD2 (5 bases). The CDR3 runs to 14 residues. Trimming took off 0 bases at V and 4 bases at J, with 10 bases between the two ends. CDR1 and CDR2 from the germline V gene are SGDLS and YYNGEE. In DNA, the CDR3 is TGTGCCAGCAGCGTAGTTCAGGAGGCAGAGACCCAGTACTTC. Protein sequence: CASSVVQEAETQYF.

In its sample, this clonotype was seen a few times. V is TRBV27 and J is TRBJ1-2; TRBD1 is a possible D gene (5 bases). CDR1 and CDR2 from the germline V gene are MNHEY and SMNVEV (reference sequence). Trimming pared 5 bases from V and 8 bases from J, leaving 15 bases between. The length of the CDR3 is 13 residues. The CDR3 loop is CASSPGRLNGYTF. The CDR3 DNA sequence: TGTGCCAGCAGTCCGGGACGCCTCAACGGCTACACCTTC.

V usage is TRBV4-3 and J usage is TRBJ2-7; 8 nucleotides align to TRBD1. CDR3 size: 15 residues. J gave up 6 bases and V 3 bases, and 10 bases lay outside the gene matches. Germline CDR1 reads LGHNA; CDR2 reads YSLEER. CDR3 amino acids: CASSQVGTDRGEQYF. CDR3 sequence (DNA): TGCGCCAGCAGCCAGGTCGGTACCGACAGGGGCGAGCAGTACTTC.

In its sample, this clonotype was seen a few times. V usage is TRBV12-3 or TRBV12-4 and J usage is TRBJ2-2; D remains unclear. The CDR3 is 14 residues long. V lost 8 bases and J lost 4, with 14 bases in between. The CDR3 DNA is TGTGCCAGCCACGAGGCAGGCCTCACCGGGGAGCTGTTTTTT. It is translated as CASHEAGLTGELFF.